Here is one T cell receptor (beta chain) with its context. Assay used: immunoSEQ multiplex PCR; TCRdb lists only in-frame clones, some missing. The repertoire holds about 5,000 clones, with around a third as singletons. This specimen belongs to a study of T cells in localized non-small cell lung cancer. CDR3 length: 12 residues. Per germline, CDR1 MDHEN and CDR2 SYDVKM. Between the trimmed V and J ends, which lost 4 bases and 5 bases, there was a span of 6 bases. This receptor was obtained from a male donor at least 60 years old with stage III lung adenocarcinoma. The chain recombines TRBV28 with TRBJ1-5, with unresolved D. The sample consisted of lung tumor tissue, taken before any cancer treatment. This chain's CDR3 is CASSSDYQPQHF. CDR3 coding DNA: TGTGCCAGCAGTTCCGATTATCAGCCCCAGCATTTT.